The clone carrying this TCR beta chain has a handful of counts. The data originate from a study of identical twins. TCRdb reprocessed the 5' RACE reads via MiXCR and lists one record per CDR3 protein. Altogether 200,000 to 250,000 distinct CDR3 sequences are present, less than 8% being singletons, with the ten largest covering roughly 2%. The CDR3 runs to 16 residues. Trimming at V came to 4 bases and at J to 8 bases, leaving 13 bases not matched to a gene. Per germline, CDR1 SGHRS and CDR2 YFSETQ. These records were also assigned to another study, of yellow fever vaccine responses in identical twins.

This sequence joins TRBV5-1 and TRBJ2-1, with 9 bases that match TRBD1. The TCR was taken from a woman aged 18-29 years in good health. Sequencing was performed on memory (CD45RO+) T cells sorted from blood. The CDR3, as DNA: TGCGCCAGCAGCCGTACCGGGACAGGGTTTTTAGATGAGCAGTTCTTC. This gives the protein CASSRTGTGFLDEQFF. Full variable domain (rest looked up from reference TRBV5-1 and TRBJ2-1): KAGVTQTPRYLIKTRGQQVTLSCSPISGHRSVSWYQQTPGQGLQFLFEYFSETQRNKGNFPGRFSGRQFSNSRSEMNVSTLELGDSALYLCASSRTGTGFLDEQFFGPGTRLTVL.